Below, one T cell receptor (beta chain) is given with its context. The antigen is unknown. The CDR3 loop spans 15 amino acids. From germline, CDR1 is KGHDR and CDR2 SFDVKD. Trimming left V 5 bases short and J 2 bases short, with 13 bases between. This sample was included in a study of T cells in Graves' hyperthyroidism and ophthalmopathy. Findings and caveats of the study: Most expanded thyroid clonotypes above 0.001 also appeared in blood.

RNA transcripts yielded amplified TCR beta CDR3 regions. Initially, a first-round RT-PCR of the TCR CDR3 employed the HTBI primer set. TCRdb called the multiplex PCR reads again in MiXCR, with one record for every CDR3 protein. The sample has hundreds of thousands of distinct CDR3 sequences, 12% to 15% seen once. The sample consisted of blood. The receptor comes from a woman between 18 and 29 years old with Graves' hyperthyroidism. The rearrangement links TRBV24-1 to TRBJ2-3; D perhaps matches TRBD2 (6 bases). CDR3 protein: CATSARAGSTDTQYF. In DNA form, the CDR3 reads TGTGCCACCAGTGCTAGGGCGGGATCCACAGATACGCAGTATTTT.